This T cell receptor (beta chain) appears in the sequencing data of a study of blood T cell repertoires in COVID-19. V dropped 1 base and J dropped 2; count of bases not matched to a gene: 5. CDR3 length equals 16 residues. Germline values: CDR1 SGHVS, CDR2 FNYEAQ. The repertoire was sequenced with immunoSEQ multiplex PCR; TCRdb's copy has only in-frame clones and lacks some. Of some 290,000 clones in the sample, about nine tenths were seen once. The TCR sequence derives from a woman aged 45-65 years who had recovered from COVID-19. The chain couples TRBV7-6 to TRBJ2-7, with 10 bases matching TRBD1. Sample: peripheral blood. In DNA form, the CDR3 reads TGTGCCAGCAGCTTAGAACTCGGGACAGGGGCCTACGAGCAGTACTTC. Amino acid sequence: CASSLELGTGAYEQYF. Variable domain in full (rest from reference TRBV7-6 and TRBJ2-7): GAGVSQSPRYKVTKRGQDVALRCDPISGHVSLYWYRQALGQGPEFLTYFNYEAQQDKSGLPNDRFSAERPEGSISTLTIQRTEQRDSAMYRCASSLELGTGAYEQYFGPGTRLTVT.